These 5 T cell receptor beta chains originate from one sample sequenced in a study of blood T cell repertoires in COVID-19. Clones were read by immunoSEQ multiplex PCR, and TCRdb kept only the in-frame ones, dropping some. Of around 320,000 clones listed, approximately 85% are singletons. Material: peripheral blood. The receptors stem from a human donor in a cohort sampled during active COVID-19.

V usage is TRBV15 and J usage is TRBJ1-1; 8 positions match TRBD1. Germline V lookup: CDR1 LNHNV, CDR2 YYDKDF (reference sequence). This CDR3 is built from 15 residues. Losses at the gene ends were 2 bases for V and 2 bases for J; bases not matched to a gene: 4. CDR3: CATSRKQGANTEAFF. In DNA, the CDR3 is TGTGCCACCAGCAGAAAGCAGGGGGCTAACACTGAAGCTTTCTTT. Full variable domain (rest looked up from reference TRBV15 and TRBJ1-1): DAMVIQNPRYQVTQFGKPVTLSCSQTLNHNVMYWYQQKSSQAPKLLFHYYDKDFNNEADTPDNFQSRRPNTSFCFLDIRSPGLGDTAMYLCATSRKQGANTEAFFGQGTRLTVV.

As to this clone: The sample carries other DNA sequences with the same CDR3. The rearrangement uses TRBV27 and TRBJ1-2; maybe TRBD1 (5 bases). The germline V and J ends were trimmed by 0 bases and 2 bases, with 7 bases remaining between them. This CDR3 spans 14 amino acids. The germline V gene has CDR1 MNHEY and CDR2 SMNVEV (reference sequence). The CDR3 DNA reads TGTGCCAGCAGTTTATCTCGGGGGAACTATGGCTACACCTTC. This translates into CASSLSRGNYGYTF.

This rearrangement joins TRBV9 to TRBJ1-1; 8 nucleotides line up with TRBD1. Trimming removed 1 base from V and 2 bases from J; junction bases left unmatched: 4. The CDR3 runs 15 residues. The germline gives CDR1 SGDLS, CDR2 YYNGEE. CDR3: CASSVWTGINTEAFF. The CDR3 DNA is TGTGCCAGCAGCGTATGGACAGGGATTAACACTGAAGCTTTCTTT.

This sequence joins TRBV14 and TRBJ2-5; 7 positions agree with TRBD1. J lost 2 bases, V lost 4 bases, and 19 bases had no gene match. Germline lookup yields CDR1 SGHDN and CDR2 FVKESK. The CDR3 has 19 residues. CDR3 sequence reads: CASSLPPRGIPAKQETQYF. CDR3 coding DNA: TGTGCCAGCAGCCTACCCCCCAGGGGGATACCGGCAAAGCAAGAGACCCAGTACTTC.

This clone was seen a single time. In the same sample, other DNA sequences code for this CDR3. The CDR3 loop reads CASSVAGNYGYTF. The CDR3 DNA follows: TGTGCCAGCAGCGTAGCCGGGAACTATGGCTACACCTTC. The V and J genes are TRBV9 and TRBJ1-2; D is ambiguous. V lost 0 bases, J lost 2 bases, and 5 bases lay in between. Per germline, CDR1 SGDLS and CDR2 YYNGEE. There are 13 residues in the CDR3.